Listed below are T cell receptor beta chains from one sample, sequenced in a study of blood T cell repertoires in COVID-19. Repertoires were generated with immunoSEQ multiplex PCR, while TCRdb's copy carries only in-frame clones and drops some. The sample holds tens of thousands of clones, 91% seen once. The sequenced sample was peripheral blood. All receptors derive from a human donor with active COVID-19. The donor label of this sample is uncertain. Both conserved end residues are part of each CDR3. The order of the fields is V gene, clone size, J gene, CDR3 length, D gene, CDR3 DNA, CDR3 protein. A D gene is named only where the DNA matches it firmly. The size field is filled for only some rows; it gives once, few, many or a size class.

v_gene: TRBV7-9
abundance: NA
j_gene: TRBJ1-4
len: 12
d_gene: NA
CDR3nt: TGTGCCAGCAGCTCCTCTAATGAAAAACTGTTTTTT
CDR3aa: CASSSSNEKLFF

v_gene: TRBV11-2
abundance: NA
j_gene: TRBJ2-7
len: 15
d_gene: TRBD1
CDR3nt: TGTGCCAGCAGCTTAGAGGGACAGGAGTTTTACGAGCAGTACTTC
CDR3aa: CASSLEGQEFYEQYF

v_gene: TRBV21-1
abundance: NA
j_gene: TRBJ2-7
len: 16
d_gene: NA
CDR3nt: TGTGCCAGCAGCAATCTCAGGGACAGGGTTTCCTACGAGCAGTACTTC
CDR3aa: CASSNLRDRVSYEQYF

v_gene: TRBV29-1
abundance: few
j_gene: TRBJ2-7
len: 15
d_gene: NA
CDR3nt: TGCAGCGTTTGCTGGGCCGCGAGAAGCTCCTACGAGCAGTACTTC
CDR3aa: CSVCWAARSSYEQYF

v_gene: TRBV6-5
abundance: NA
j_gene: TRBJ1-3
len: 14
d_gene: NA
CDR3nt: TGTGCCAGCAGGCGCGGAGTGGGTGGAAACACCATATATTTT
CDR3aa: CASRRGVGGNTIYF

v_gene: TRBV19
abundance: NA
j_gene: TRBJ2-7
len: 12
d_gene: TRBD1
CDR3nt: TGTGCCAGTAGTCCGACAGGGGTCGAGCAGTACTTC
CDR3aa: CASSPTGVEQYF

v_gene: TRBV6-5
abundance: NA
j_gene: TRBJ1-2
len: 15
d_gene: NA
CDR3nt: TGTGCCAGCAGTTCCCTGACTAGATCGGGCTATGGCTACACCTTC
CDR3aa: CASSSLTRSGYGYTF

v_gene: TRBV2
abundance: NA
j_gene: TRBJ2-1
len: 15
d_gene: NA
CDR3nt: TGTGCCAGCAGTAGGGCAGGGGTGCTGGGCAATGAGCAGTTCTTC
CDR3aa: CASSRAGVLGNEQFF

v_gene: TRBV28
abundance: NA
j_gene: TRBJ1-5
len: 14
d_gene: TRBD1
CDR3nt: TGTGCCAGCAGTTACAGGGGAAGCAATCAGCCCCAGCATTTT
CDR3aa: CASSYRGSNQPQHF

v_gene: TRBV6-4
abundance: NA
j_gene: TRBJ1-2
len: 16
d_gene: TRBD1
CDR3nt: TGTGCCAGCAGTGAAGAGGGGACAGGGGGCATTTACGGCTACACCTTC
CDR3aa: CASSEEGTGGIYGYTF

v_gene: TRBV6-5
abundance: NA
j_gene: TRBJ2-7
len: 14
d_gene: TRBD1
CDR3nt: TGTGCCAGCAGACCGGGACAGGGACTTCACGAGCAGTACTTC
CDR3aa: CASRPGQGLHEQYF